Listed below are T cell receptor beta chains from one sample, sequenced in a study of blood T cell repertoires in COVID-19. Only in-frame clones appear in the TCRdb table, and some are missing; sequencing was by immunoSEQ multiplex PCR. Seen here are some 200,000 clones, about 80% observed once, and the top ten hold roughly 25%. Sequences were obtained from peripheral blood. These receptors originate from a woman in her 70s with acute or convalescent COVID-19. The CDR3 runs from the conserved cysteine through the conserved F or W. D genes are given only for firm matches. Expanded clones are given a class, and other clones once, few, many or no size at all.

abundance,v_gene,d_gene,j_gene,CDR3nt,CDR3aa
-,TRBV2,-,TRBJ2-7,TGTGCCAGCAGTGGGCAGACTAAGCTTTACGAGCAGTACTTC,CASSGQTKLYEQYF
-,TRBV10-3,-,TRBJ2-3,TGTGCCATCACGCGTCAGGACACAGATACGCAGTATTTT,CAITRQDTDTQYF
few,TRBV12-3/TRBV12-4,TRBD1,TRBJ1-2,TGTGCCAGTTTGGCTTCAGGGGGGAATGGCTACACCTTC,CASLASGGNGYTF
-,TRBV18,-,TRBJ1-5,TGTGCCAGCTCACCAAACGCAGGGGATCAGCCCCAGCATTTT,CASSPNAGDQPQHF
-,TRBV5-4,-,TRBJ1-5,TGTGCCAGCAGCTTGGATGCAGGTAATCAGCCCCAGCATTTT,CASSLDAGNQPQHF
-,TRBV24-1,-,TRBJ2-3,TGTGCCACCAGTGATTTTGGGGCTAGGGCGTTCGATACGCAGTATTTT,CATSDFGARAFDTQYF
few,TRBV24-1,TRBD1,TRBJ1-1,TGTGCCACCAGTGATCGACAGGGATTGGCTTTCTTT,CATSDRQGLAFF
-,TRBV7-2,-,TRBJ1-4,TGTGCCAGCAGCTTAGGAGGCTACCCAAAACTGTTTTTT,CASSLGGYPKLFF
-,TRBV19,-,TRBJ1-1,TGTGCCAGTAGTATAGGAGCTGTGAACACTGAAGCTTTCTTT,CASSIGAVNTEAFF
-,TRBV20-1,-,TRBJ2-3,TGCAGTGCTAGTATAACAAGCACAGATACGCAGTATTTT,CSASITSTDTQYF
-,TRBV19,-,TRBJ1-5,TGTGCCAGTAGTATTTGGGGCGGTCAGCCCCAGCATTTT,CASSIWGGQPQHF
-,TRBV27,-,TRBJ2-4,TGTGCCACCAAACCTGCGGGAAACATTCAGTACTTC,CATKPAGNIQYF
-,TRBV27,TRBD1,TRBJ1-1,TGTGCCAGCAGAAAGACAGGGTTGGCCACTGAAGCTTTCTTT,CASRKTGLATEAFF
-,TRBV7-2,-,TRBJ2-3,TGTGCCAGCAGCTTACTCTCTAGCACAGATACGCAGTATTTT,CASSLLSSTDTQYF
-,TRBV25-1,-,TRBJ2-5,TGTGCCAGCAGTGAAGATCAGGGAATCGGGGAGACCCAGTACTTC,CASSEDQGIGETQYF
-,TRBV15,TRBD2,TRBJ2-5,TGTGCCACCAGCAGAGATACAAGCGGGAGGAGTTTGGAGACCCAGTACTTC,CATSRDTSGRSLETQYF
once,TRBV7-2,-,TRBJ2-5,TGTGCCAGCAGCTTAGTTGGACTCCAAGAGACCCAGTACTTC,CASSLVGLQETQYF
-,TRBV9,TRBD2,TRBJ2-7,TGTGCCAGCAGCTCCCAGGGACTAGCGGGCTACGAGCAGTACTTC,CASSSQGLAGYEQYF
-,TRBV9,-,TRBJ2-4,TGTGCCAGCAATGTCCCCGGGGGTGGAAACATTCAGTACTTC,CASNVPGGGNIQYF
-,TRBV9,-,TRBJ2-2,TGTGCCAGCAGCGTATTCAGTGCGAACACCGGGGAGCTGTTTTTT,CASSVFSANTGELFF
-,TRBV5-1,TRBD1,TRBJ1-1,TGCGCCAGCAGCCAGAACAGGGGGGCTGAAGCTTTCTTT,CASSQNRGAEAFF
-,TRBV14,TRBD1,TRBJ1-2,TGTGCCAGCAGCCACCAGTATCCGGGACAGGGGGCGGATGGCTACACCTTC,CASSHQYPGQGADGYTF
-,TRBV5-1,TRBD2,TRBJ2-3,TGCGCCAGCAGCTTGTTAGCGGGAGGGCGAGGTAGCACAGATACGCAGTATTTT,CASSLLAGGRGSTDTQYF
once,TRBV19,TRBD1,TRBJ1-2,TGTGCCAGTAGTATTGGACAGGGAGTAACCTATGGCTACACCTTC,CASSIGQGVTYGYTF
-,TRBV3-1/TRBV3-2,-,TRBJ2-3,TGTGCCAGCAGCCAAGGAGGAACAGGGCCAGATACGCAGTATTTT,CASSQGGTGPDTQYF
-,TRBV7-2,-,TRBJ1-1,TGTGCCAGCAGCCGGACAGAGGATAGGGAAGCTTTCTTT,CASSRTEDREAFF
-,TRBV7-3,TRBD1,TRBJ1-1,TGTGCCAGCAGCTTGGACAGGTTGGGGAACACTGAAGCTTTCTTT,CASSLDRLGNTEAFF
-,TRBV28,-,TRBJ2-7,TGTGCCACCACGATTCGAATCGCGGGCGAGCAGTACTTC,CATTIRIAGEQYF
-,TRBV2,-,TRBJ1-2,TGTGCCAGCAGTGCGTCGGCTAACTATGGCTACACCTTC,CASSASANYGYTF
few,TRBV5-4,-,TRBJ2-3,TGTGCCAGCTCCCCCCCCACGAGCGATACGCAGTATTTT,CASSPPTSDTQYF
-,TRBV3-1/TRBV3-2,TRBD1,TRBJ1-1,TGTGCCAGCAGCCATCCGGGACAGCGAGACACTGAAGCTTTCTTT,CASSHPGQRDTEAFF
-,TRBV9,-,TRBJ2-1,TGTGCCAGCAGCGTAGATGGGCCAGAGCAGTTCTTC,CASSVDGPEQFF
few,TRBV6-2/TRBV6-3,TRBD2,TRBJ2-2,TGTGCCAGCAGTTATGGCGGGAGGGCCGGAACCGGGGAGCTGTTTTTT,CASSYGGRAGTGELFF
-,TRBV7-3,TRBD2,TRBJ2-1,TGTGCCAGCAGTAGGGGCGGGAGCTACAATGAGCAGTTCTTC,CASSRGGSYNEQFF
-,TRBV5-1,-,TRBJ2-7,TGCGCCAGCAGCTCGGGTGGCTACGAGCAGTACTTC,CASSSGGYEQYF
-,TRBV19,-,TRBJ1-5,TGTGCCAGTAGTATAGATCAGAGGGACAATCAGCCCCAGCATTTT,CASSIDQRDNQPQHF
-,TRBV3-1/TRBV3-2,-,TRBJ2-5,TGTGCCAGCAGCCAAGATCAACGGGGATGGGAGACCCAGTACTTC,CASSQDQRGWETQYF
-,TRBV25-1,-,TRBJ1-4,TGTGCCAGCAGTGATCCCGGGCCAGGGTCTAATGAAAAACTGTTTTTT,CASSDPGPGSNEKLFF
-,TRBV3-1/TRBV3-2,-,TRBJ2-7,TGTGCCAGCAGCCGAAATAGTAACCCTTCCTACGAGCAGTACTTC,CASSRNSNPSYEQYF
-,TRBV19,TRBD2,TRBJ2-1,TGTGCCAGTAGTATCCATCTAGCGGGAGGGTACAATGAGCAGTTCTTC,CASSIHLAGGYNEQFF
few,TRBV19,-,TRBJ2-5,TGTGCCAGTAGCCCCAGGGCACAGGGTCAAGAGACCCAGTACTTC,CASSPRAQGQETQYF
once,TRBV2,TRBD2,TRBJ2-7,TGTGCCAGCAGCAGGAGTAGCGGGAAGATCAACGAGCAGTACTTC,CASSRSSGKINEQYF
-,TRBV6-6,TRBD1,TRBJ1-1,TGTGCCAGCAGTGGGACAGGGGGTCATGAAGCTTTCTTT,CASSGTGGHEAFF
-,TRBV6-1,TRBD1,TRBJ2-3,TGTGCCAGCAGTGACAGGTTCCGGACAGGGGGAGATTTTAGCTCAGATACGCAGTATTTT,CASSDRFRTGGDFSSDTQYF
-,TRBV7-9,-,TRBJ2-7,TGTGCCAGCAGCTCCTGGGAGGCCCGGGGGGAGCAGTACTTC,CASSSWEARGEQYF
-,TRBV5-4,-,TRBJ2-1,TGTGCCAGCAGCACGCGATTGGCCGGGCGGAGGGCTGAGCAGTTCTTC,CASSTRLAGRRAEQFF
-,TRBV4-1,-,TRBJ1-5,TGCGCCAGCAGCCAAGTGCGACAGAGCAATCAGCCCCAGCATTTT,CASSQVRQSNQPQHF
-,TRBV5-1,TRBD1,TRBJ2-1,TGCGCCAGCAGCGTGCGACAGGGAAGCTACAATGAGCAGTTCTTC,CASSVRQGSYNEQFF